A selection of T cell receptor beta chains follows, all from one sample in a study of T cells in Graves' hyperthyroidism and ophthalmopathy. TCRdb called the multiplex PCR reads again in MiXCR, with one record for every CDR3 protein. The data show roughly 500,000 distinct CDR3 sequences, around 42% seen once. The sample was peripheral blood or thyroid tissue (not recorded which). These receptors were taken from an adult woman with Graves' disease, either hyperthyroidism or ophthalmopathy (not recorded which). The CDR3 runs from the conserved cysteine through the conserved F or W. The D gene is left open where the match is weak.

V	D	length	J	CDR3
TRBV19	.	14	TRBJ1-1	CASSIPNLVTEAFF
TRBV7-9	.	14	TRBJ1-1	CASSFLGGNTEAFF
TRBV5-1	.	13	TRBJ1-2	CASSLVPQSGYTF
TRBV5-4	TRBD1	15	TRBJ1-4	CASSLFDREDEKLFF
TRBV10-3	TRBD1	14	TRBJ2-5	CANPGQGMLETQYF
TRBV5-1	TRBD2	15	TRBJ2-7	CASSLEGLAGGEQYF
TRBV7-2	.	16	TRBJ2-5	CASSLGPTRGQETQYF
TRBV7-8	TRBD1	13	TRBJ1-1	CASSLREGAQAFF
TRBV6-6	TRBD2	16	TRBJ2-2	CASSPLAGGNTGELFF
TRBV6-1	.	15	TRBJ1-1	CASSLQETLGTEAFF
TRBV11-1	.	15	TRBJ2-5	CASSYPQAPVETQYF
TRBV7-9	.	13	TRBJ1-2	CASSPDSTGGYTF
TRBV2	.	15	TRBJ2-5	CASSLWGYRVETQYF
TRBV5-1	.	12	TRBJ2-7	CASSLGDGEQYF
TRBV7-9	.	10	TRBJ2-7	CASGHRDRYF
TRBV10-3	.	12	TRBJ2-3	CASTGSPDTQYF
TRBV10-3	.	13	TRBJ1-3	CAIRIGTGNTIYF
TRBV25-1	.	17	TRBJ1-2	CACSASGTGSLGYGYTF
TRBV28	TRBD1	13	TRBJ1-2	CATKDRGTYGYTF
TRBV2	.	11	TRBJ2-1	CASRYYNEQFF
TRBV19	.	14	TRBJ1-5	CASSPTGILQPQHF
TRBV7-9	TRBD2	14	TRBJ2-2	CAWGLAGITGELFF
TRBV3-1	.	16	TRBJ1-3	CASSSPDSRSGNTIYF
TRBV24-1	.	16	TRBJ2-3	CATSDPRARGTDTQYF